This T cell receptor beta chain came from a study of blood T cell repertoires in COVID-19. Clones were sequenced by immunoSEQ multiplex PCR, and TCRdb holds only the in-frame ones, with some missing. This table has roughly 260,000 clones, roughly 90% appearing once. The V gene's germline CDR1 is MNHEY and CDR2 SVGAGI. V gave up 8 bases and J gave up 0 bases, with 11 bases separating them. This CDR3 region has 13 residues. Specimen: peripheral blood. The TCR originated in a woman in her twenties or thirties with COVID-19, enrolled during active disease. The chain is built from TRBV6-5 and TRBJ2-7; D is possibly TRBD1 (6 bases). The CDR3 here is CASYRDNSYEQYF. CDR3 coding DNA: TGTGCCAGCTACCGGGACAACTCCTACGAGCAGTACTTC.